These 8 T cell receptor beta chains were all obtained from the same sample, sequenced in a study of blood T cell repertoires in COVID-19 (dated by TCRdb to 2020 to 2021). Libraries were prepared through the immunoSEQ multiplex PCR assay. Drawn from immuneACCESS, this table holds only the in-frame rearrangements with V and J called that TCRdb kept. Clones are partly lost; checked studies trace under half to an unresolved V gene and leave the rest unexplained. Here the sample has 83,000 or so clones; around 80% occur a single time. The ten largest clones capture 21% of the sample. Sequencing input: peripheral blood. Source of these receptors: a human donor in a cohort sampled during active COVID-19.

The chain links TRBV9 to TRBJ2-5, with 7 bases that match TRBD1. This CDR3 is 15 amino acids long. Germline CDR1 reads SGDLS; CDR2 reads YYNGEE. V trimming: 3 bases; J trimming: 1 base; junction bases outside the gene matches: 6. The CDR3 spells CASSGTGTAQETQYF. CDR3 bases: TGTGCCAGCAGCGGAACCGGGACAGCCCAAGAGACCCAGTACTTC.

Remarks on this clone: Given the absence of the conserved phenylalanine or tryptophan at the CDR3 end, a read error is likely. No DNA is shown, since the ends of the CDR3 on it are uncertain; the CDR3 is the one TCRdb lists. The J gene is TRBJ1-2, the V gene TRBV7-2; TRBD1 reflects the table's D call only, with no check against the DNA. Germline CDR1 and CDR2: SGHTA and FQGNSA. Including both end residues, the CDR3 is 13 amino acids long. CDR3 in amino acids: CASSQGGQGAFGL.

The gene calls are TRBV18 and TRBJ1-5; D ambiguous. The CDR3 spans 12 residues. Germline CDR1 is KGHSH and CDR2 is LQKENI. The ends were cut back, 6 bases at V and 3 bases at J, with 6 bases in the middle. The CDR3 bases are TGTGCCAGCTCGCAGGACAATCAGCCCCAGCATTTT. It is translated as CASSQDNQPQHF. The complete variable domain, with remaining parts taken from reference TRBV18 and TRBJ1-5, reads NAGVMQNPRHLVRRRGQEARLRCSPMKGHSHVYWYRQLPEEGLKFMVYLQKENIIDESGMPKERFSAEFPKEGPSILRIQQVVRGDSAAYFCASSQDNQPQHFGDGTRLSIL.

The V call is TRBV24-1, the J call TRBJ1-2, with TRBD1 identical over 7 bases. This CDR3 has 18 residues. V lost 3 bases, J lost 4 bases, and 16 bases stayed unmatched. The germline V gene encodes CDR1 KGHDR and CDR2 SFDVKD. CDR3 DNA sequence: TGTGCCACCAGTGATCAAACCCACACAAAAGGGGGCCTCTATGGCTACACCTTC. The encoded protein is CATSDQTHTKGGLYGYTF.

This clone was detected once. This chain connects TRBV5-4 to TRBJ1-1; D is possibly TRBD1 (5 bases). V dropped 2 bases and J dropped 1 base, with 6 bases sitting between them. The CDR3 sequence is 13 residues long. Germline lookup yields CDR1 SGHNT and CDR2 YYREEE (reference sequence). The CDR3 DNA is TGTGCCAGCAGCTTCGACAGGAACACTGAAGCTTTCTTT. Its protein is CASSFDRNTEAFF.

V is TRBV30 and J is TRBJ1-2; 9 bases are a match to TRBD1. V lost 5 bases and J lost 8; bases outside the gene matches: 15. This CDR3 spans 15 amino acids. Germline V gene lookup returns CDR1 GTSNPN and CDR2 SVGIG (reference sequence). The CDR3 bases are TGTGCCTGGTTGTCCCTTGGACAGGGGAAAGGAGGCTACACCTTC. Protein product: CAWLSLGQGKGGYTF. The full variable domain, completed using reference TRBV30 and TRBJ1-2, is SQTIHQWPATLVQPVGSPLSLECTVEGTSNPNLYWYRQAAGRGLQLLFYSVGIGQISSEVPQNLSASRPQDRQFILSSKKLLLSDSGFYLCAWLSLGQGKGGYTFGSGTRLTVV.

This clone has only a few counts. The rearrangement joins TRBV27 to TRBJ1-5; no clear D gene. There are 16 residues in the CDR3. In germline, CDR1 is MNHEY, CDR2 SMNVEV (reference sequence). V shed 6 bases and J shed 6 bases, with 21 bases lying between them. The CDR3, as DNA: TGTGCCAGCAGCTCAGCCATTGCGGGCAGAATTCAGCCCCAGCATTTT. Translation gives CASSSAIAGRIQPQHF.

CDR3 amino acids: CASSWSLRVYNEQFF. The CDR3 bases are TGTGCCAGCAGCTGGAGCTTGCGAGTTTACAATGAGCAGTTCTTC. V gene TRBV11-1 combines with J gene TRBJ2-1; no reliable D call. CDR1 and CDR2 from the germline V gene are SGHAT and FQDESV (reference sequence). Trimming stripped 4 bases from V and 4 bases from J, with 14 bases between. The CDR3 has 15 amino acids. The full variable domain, completed using reference TRBV11-1 and TRBJ2-1, is EAEVAQSPRYKITEKSQAVAFWCDPISGHATLYWYRQILGQGPELLVQFQDESVVDDSQLPKDRFSAERLKGVDSTLKIQPAELGDSAMYLCASSWSLRVYNEQFFGPGTRLTVL.